The clone carrying this TCR beta chain occurred many times. This sample was included in a study of early T cells in non-severe SARS-CoV-2 infection. TCRdb redid the calling of the 5' RACE reads with MiXCR, one entry per CDR3 protein. The sample has 50,000 to 55,000 distinct CDR3 sequences, approximately 8.5% seen once. V lost 5 bases, J lost 6 bases, and 17 bases lay in between. The CDR3 runs 14 residues. The germline CDR1 and CDR2 sequences are LNHNV and YYDKDF (reference sequence). V gene TRBV15 combines with J gene TRBJ2-7, with D perhaps TRBD1 (7 bases). This receptor was obtained from an adult who was a healthcare worker with PCR-confirmed SARS-CoV-2 infection or an uninfected control (not recorded which). The material sequenced was whole blood. CDR3 region: CATSAQRRGPEQYF. The CDR3 DNA follows: TGTGCCACCAGCGCCCAAAGGAGGGGGCCCGAGCAGTACTTC.